One sample yielded the 19 T cell receptor beta chains listed below, sequenced in a study of control samples from healthy donors and cancer patients. TCRdb's copy holds only in-frame clones and misses some; the assay was immunoSEQ multiplex PCR. The data hold roughly 130,000 clones, with 88% observed a single time. The material sequenced was blood. These receptors were taken from a man between 45 and 60 years old in good health.

This rearrangement joins TRBV27 to TRBJ1-1, with D perhaps TRBD1 (5 bases). This CDR3 has 14 residues. The V gene's germline CDR1 is MNHEY and CDR2 SMNVEV (reference sequence). Trimming pared 4 bases from V and 3 bases from J, leaving 12 bases between. The DNA for the CDR3 is TGTGCCAGCAGTTCCGCCAGGGTCGACACTGAAGCTTTCTTT. It translates to CASSSARVDTEAFF.

J is TRBJ1-2 and V is TRBV3-1 (or the pseudogene TRBV3-2); D possibly corresponds to TRBD1 (6 bases). The CDR3 runs 13 residues. Trimming cost V 2 bases and J 5 bases, with 9 bases left between them. The germline V gene has CDR1 LGHDT and CDR2 YNNKEL (reference sequence). This CDR3 is CASSQLRGYGYTF. Here the CDR3 DNA reads TGTGCCAGCAGCCAACTGAGGGGGTATGGCTACACCTTC.

The gene calls are TRBV11-3 and TRBJ1-1; weak D call: TRBD1 (6 bases). From germline, CDR1 is SGHNT and CDR2 YENEEA. The CDR3 has 14 residues. Trimming stripped 7 bases from V and 8 bases from J, with 20 bases between. The CDR3 loop reads CASTNRDKGTEAFF. As DNA, the CDR3 is TGTGCCAGCACCAACCGGGACAAGGGTACGGAAGCTTTCTTT.

Here the CDR3 DNA reads TGCGCCAGCAGCCCGGACAGTTCATATGGCTACACCTTC. Protein sequence: CASSPDSSYGYTF. The chain is built from TRBV5-1 and TRBJ1-2; TRBD1 is a possible D gene (6 bases). CDR3 length equals 13 residues. The germline CDR1 and CDR2 sequences are SGHRS and YFSETQ. Trimming stripped 4 bases from V and 5 bases from J, with 12 bases between.

This chain joins TRBV7-6 and TRBJ2-5; 8 nucleotides agree with TRBD1. Germline V lookup: CDR1 SGHVS, CDR2 FNYEAQ. The CDR3 is 15 residues long. V shed 5 bases, J shed 1 base, and the junction held 6 bases outside the gene matches. The CDR3 DNA reads as TGTGCCAGCAGCCCGATGGGACAGGCCCAAGAGACCCAGTACTTC. Translated, it gives CASSPMGQAQETQYF.

This clone was observed a handful of times. The rearrangement joins TRBV5-1 to TRBJ1-2; D unclear. V was shortened by 0 bases and J by 9 bases, with 12 bases between the two germline ends. Germline values: CDR1 SGHRS, CDR2 YFSETQ. The CDR3 is 13 residues long. CDR3 sequence (DNA): TGCGCCAGCAGCTTGGACAGTTCTATGAGCTACACCTTC. Protein product: CASSLDSSMSYTF.

The chain combines TRBV30 with TRBJ1-5, with 10 bases identical to TRBD1. Unmatched junction bases numbered 6, after V lost 4 bases and J lost 3 bases. The germline V gene encodes CDR1 GTSNPN and CDR2 SVGIG (reference sequence). CDR3 length: 15 residues. CDR3 residues: CAWTPGQGLNQPQHF. CDR3 bases: TGTGCCTGGACCCCGGGACAGGGGCTCAATCAGCCCCAGCATTTT.

CDR3 residues: CASSPALQFQETQYF. The DNA for the CDR3 is TGTGCCAGCAGCCCTGCTCTGCAATTTCAAGAGACCCAGTACTTC. V and J are TRBV5-4 and TRBJ2-5; D unclear. In germline, CDR1 is SGHNT, CDR2 YYREEE (reference sequence). CDR3 length: 15 amino acids. V gave up 4 bases and J gave up 2 bases, with 15 bases separating them. The full variable domain, completed using reference TRBV5-4 and TRBJ2-5, is ETGVTQSPTHLIKTRGQQVTLRCSSQSGHNTVSWYQQALGQGPQFIFQYYREEENGRGNFPPRFSGLQFPNYSSELNVNALELDDSALYLCASSPALQFQETQYFGPGTRLLVL.

The gene calls are TRBV7-7 and TRBJ2-5, with 9 bases lining up with TRBD1. This CDR3 has 16 residues. The V gene end was trimmed by 1 base and the J gene end by 2 bases; junction bases not matched to a gene: 5. The germline CDR1 and CDR2 sequences are SSHAT and FNYEAQ (reference sequence). This CDR3 reads CASSLVGTGQQETQYF. In nucleotides, the CDR3 is TGTGCCAGCAGCTTAGTGGGGACAGGGCAACAAGAGACCCAGTACTTC.

V and J are TRBV6-5 and TRBJ2-1; the D gene could be TRBD1 or TRBD2 (5 bases each). Trimming cost V 6 bases and J 7 bases, with 19 bases left between them. In germline, CDR1 is MNHEY, CDR2 SVGAGI. The CDR3 consists of 15 residues. CDR3 sequence (DNA): TGTGCCAGCAGCGAGAGGGGAGCTCTAGGGAATGAGCAGTTCTTC. Its protein product is CASSERGALGNEQFF.

J is TRBJ1-1 and V is TRBV3-1 (or the pseudogene TRBV3-2), with 7 positions matching TRBD1. V gave up 4 bases and J gave up 0 bases; unmatched junction bases: 11. Germline loops: CDR1 LGHDT, CDR2 YNNKEL (reference sequence). The CDR3 is made up of 17 amino acids. CDR3 DNA sequence: TGTGCCAGCAGCCCTCCTAAGACAGGGTCTATGAACACTGAAGCTTTCTTT. It translates to CASSPPKTGSMNTEAFF.

The chain employs TRBV3-1 (or the pseudogene TRBV3-2) and TRBJ2-5; 9 bases fit TRBD1. This CDR3 is 17 amino acids long. The V and J ends lost 2 bases and 5 bases, in that order; junction bases with no gene match: 12. Looked up from germline, CDR1 is LGHDT and CDR2 is YNNKEL (reference sequence). In DNA form, the CDR3 reads TGTGCCAGCAGCCAATACGGGACAGGGAGGCCCGGGGAGACCCAGTACTTC. It encodes CASSQYGTGRPGETQYF.

The chain uses TRBV27 and TRBJ1-1, with 7 positions matching TRBD1. Germline assignment: CDR1 MNHEY and CDR2 SMNVEV (reference sequence). V dropped 8 bases and J dropped 6; count of bases not matched to a gene: 6. The CDR3 sequence is 12 residues long. CDR3 nucleotide sequence: TGTGCCAGCCATGGGACAGCCGCTGAAGCTTTCTTT. Protein product: CASHGTAAEAFF.

The chain has TRBV5-1 and TRBJ1-4, with TRBD1 matching over 8 bases. Germline V gene sequence: CDR1 SGHRS, CDR2 YFSETQ. The CDR3 is 15 amino acids. The junction had 3 bases not matched to a gene; V was cut back by 5 bases and J by 0 bases. CDR3 bases: TGCGCCAGCAGGGGACAGGACACAACTAATGAAAAACTGTTTTTT. It encodes CASRGQDTTNEKLFF.

The chain couples TRBV5-8 to TRBJ1-5; the D is unclear. CDR3 length: 13 residues. With 1 base removed from V and 4 bases from J, the gap between germline ends came to 6 bases. Germline lookup yields CDR1 SGHTS and CDR2 YDEGEE. CDR3 residues: CASSLSQNQPQHF. The CDR3 DNA reads TGTGCCAGCAGCTTGTCCCAGAATCAGCCCCAGCATTTT.

The CDR3 is CAWDAGTNVGYEQYF. CDR3 bases: TGTGCCTGGGATGCCGGGACGAACGTGGGGTACGAGCAGTACTTC. The rearrangement links TRBV30 to TRBJ2-7; D possibly uses TRBD1 or TRBD2 (5 bases each). The germline gives CDR1 GTSNPN, CDR2 SVGIG (reference sequence). The CDR3 totals 15 residues. The V and J ends lost 5 bases and 4 bases respectively, with 21 bases between them.

This chain joins TRBV28 and TRBJ1-6, with D possibly matching TRBD1 (5 bases). Trimming removed 6 bases at V and 8 bases at J, with 11 bases between. Per the germline V gene, CDR1 is MDHEN and CDR2 is SYDVKM. The CDR3 is 13 residues long. The CDR3 reads CASRREGYSPLHF. CDR3 bases: TGTGCCAGCAGGAGAGAGGGGTATTCACCCCTCCACTTT.

This sequence joins TRBV29-1 and TRBJ1-2; TRBD1 is a possible D gene (5 bases). This CDR3 is 12 amino acids long. CDR1 SQVTM and CDR2 ANQGSEA come from the germline V gene. V shed 4 bases and J shed 6 bases, with 12 bases lying between them. The CDR3 region has the DNA TGCAGCGTTGGCAGGGAAGTCGATGGCTACACCTTC. Encoded protein: CSVGREVDGYTF.

This chain connects TRBV14 to TRBJ1-2; perhaps TRBD1 as D (5 bases). V dropped 1 base and J dropped 4 bases, with 7 bases sitting between them. The CDR3 contains 13 residues. Germline loops: CDR1 SGHDN, CDR2 FVKESK. The chain's CDR3 is CASSQVGGYGYTF. In DNA, the CDR3 is TGTGCCAGCAGCCAAGTTGGGGGCTATGGCTACACCTTC.